This T cell receptor (beta chain) was documented in a study of shared clonotypes between healthy human individuals. Trimming cost V 4 bases and J 9 bases; bases outside gene matches: 10. Germline V lookup: CDR1 SGHRS, CDR2 YFSETQ. The CDR3 contains 14 residues. A CD45RA+ naive subset and a CD45RA-negative memory subset were split from CD4+ cells. Comment on this clone: Its antigen is unidentified.

Sequencing used immunoSEQ multiplex PCR; TCRdb keeps in-frame clones, though not all of them. Among approximately 2,000,000 clones, around 92% were seen once, and the ten largest hold 0.3% to 0.4%. Study-wide findings and caveats: Sequencing of the sorted subsets was shown by rarefaction to be incomplete despite large depth. Clonotypes shared by all four donors outscored non-shared clonotypes in generation probability. Sequencing depth was predicted to influence how clonotypes are shared among donors.

The receptor comes from a man younger than 35 in good health. Some clones in this sample may be carry-over from other donors' samples. The sequencing sample was made of naive CD4+ T cells from PBMCs. Described subset: CD45RA+ positively selected. V usage is TRBV5-1 and J usage is TRBJ2-7, with 10 bases that match TRBD2. The CDR3 sequence is CASSQSSGSGGQYF. Written as DNA, the CDR3 is TGCGCCAGCAGCCAGTCTAGCGGGAGCGGAGGGCAGTACTTC.